The 5 T cell receptor beta chains below were found in one sample sequenced in a study of CD8 T cells in ankylosing spondylitis. TCRdb passed the 5' RACE reads through MiXCR, listing each CDR3 protein once. The sample lists roughly 180,000 distinct CDR3 sequences, around 10% occurring once. Sequencing was carried out using blood, either unsorted or a sorted T cell fraction (not recorded which). These receptors all stem from a male donor with ankylosing spondylitis or in good health (not recorded which).

There are a few counts of this clonotype. The chain recombines TRBV12-3 or TRBV12-4 with TRBJ2-7, with a weak D call TRBD1 (6 bases). The length of the CDR3 is 13 residues. V was cut by 5 bases and J by 0 bases, with 8 bases left in between. The CDR3 protein is CASSPGDSYEQYF. In DNA, the CDR3 is TGTGCCAGCAGTCCAGGGGACTCCTACGAGCAGTACTTC.

This clonotype was recorded many times. This chain connects TRBV7-6 to TRBJ2-3; TRBD2 matches 10 bases. This CDR3 has 18 amino acids. Germline V gene lookup returns CDR1 SGHVS and CDR2 FNYEAQ. Trimming took 1 base from V and 4 from J; bases not matched to a gene: 11. The CDR3 nucleotides are TGTGCCAGCAGCTTAGGAGTAGCGGGGGGCGACGTGGCAGATACGCAGTATTTT. It specifies CASSLGVAGGDVADTQYF.

There are many counts of this clonotype. The rearrangement links TRBV7-8 to TRBJ2-4; weak D call: TRBD1 (6 bases). Deletions cut 6 bases from V and 8 bases from J, with 8 bases between. Germline loops: CDR1 SGHVS, CDR2 FQNEAQ. CDR3 length equals 11 residues. CDR3 DNA: TGTGCCAGCAGTCCAGGGGACATTCAGTACTTC. Translating gives CASSPGDIQYF.

This clonotype was picked up many times. The J gene is TRBJ2-7, the V gene TRBV5-1; no clear D. Trimming stripped 4 bases from V and 3 bases from J, with 11 bases between. This CDR3 is 13 amino acids long. CDR1 SGHRS and CDR2 YFSETQ come from the germline V gene. This CDR3 is CASSETPDYEQYF. CDR3 nucleotide sequence: TGCGCCAGCAGCGAGACACCTGACTACGAGCAGTACTTC.

The rearrangement links TRBV5-5 to TRBJ2-2; no definite D call. The V gene lost 5 bases and the J gene lost 5 bases, with 10 bases spanning the gap. The CDR3 is 13 residues long. Germline assignment: CDR1 SGHKS and CDR2 YYEKEE (reference sequence). This chain's CDR3 is CASSFDLTGELFF. In DNA form, the CDR3 reads TGTGCCAGCAGTTTCGATTTGACCGGGGAGCTGTTTTTT.